A selection of T cell receptor beta chains follows, all from one sample in a study of blood T cell repertoires in COVID-19. Assay used: immunoSEQ multiplex PCR; TCRdb lists only in-frame clones, some missing. The sample lists 89,000 or so clones, around 85% seen once, with approximately 40% in the top ten. The sample comprised peripheral blood. Receptors were obtained from a man aged 80 or over with acute or convalescent COVID-19. CDR3s include the opening cysteine and the closing phenylalanine or tryptophan. D genes are given only for firm matches. Clone size is shown for a subset of rows, as once, few, many or a class of expanded clone.

CDR3 protein: CASSLWAREVGRLADTQYF
CDR3 DNA: TGTGCCAGCAGTTTATGGGCTCGGGAGGTGGGGAGATTAGCAGATACGCAGTATTTT
V gene: TRBV28
D gene: TRBD2
J gene: TRBJ2-3
clone size: -

CDR3 protein: CASSFDRGSQPQHF
CDR3 DNA: TGTGCCAGCAGCTTCGACAGGGGGAGTCAGCCCCAGCATTTT
V gene: TRBV7-9
D gene: TRBD1
J gene: TRBJ1-5
clone size: -

CDR3 protein: CASSAGLTNYGYTF
CDR3 DNA: TGTGCCAGCAGTGCGGGACTGACTAACTATGGCTACACCTTC
V gene: TRBV27
D gene: -
J gene: TRBJ1-2
clone size: -

CDR3 protein: CASSPGQGAGGYTF
CDR3 DNA: TGTGCCAGCTCACCCGGTCAGGGGGCCGGGGGCTACACCTTC
V gene: TRBV18
D gene: TRBD1
J gene: TRBJ1-2
clone size: -

CDR3 protein: CASSAWTGFNEKLFF
CDR3 DNA: TGTGCCAGCAGCGCCTGGACAGGGTTTAATGAAAAACTGTTTTTT
V gene: TRBV5-8
D gene: TRBD1
J gene: TRBJ1-4
clone size: -

CDR3 protein: CASSFDPDRGRVKPNEKLFF
CDR3 DNA: TGTGCCAGCAGTTTCGACCCCGACAGGGGGCGGGTAAAGCCTAATGAAAAACTGTTTTTT
V gene: TRBV27
D gene: TRBD1
J gene: TRBJ1-4
clone size: -

CDR3 protein: CASSLVGQFMNTEAFF
CDR3 DNA: TGCGCCAGCAGCTTGGTAGGACAGTTCATGAACACTGAAGCTTTCTTT
V gene: TRBV5-1
D gene: -
J gene: TRBJ1-1
clone size: -

CDR3 protein: CASSLRGPGTGNSPLHF
CDR3 DNA: TGTGCCAGCAGCTTAAGGGGGCCCGGGACAGGAAATTCACCCCTCCACTTT
V gene: TRBV7-2
D gene: TRBD1
J gene: TRBJ1-6
clone size: -

CDR3 protein: CASSYSYTEAFF
CDR3 DNA: TGTGCCAGCAGTTACTCCTACACTGAAGCTTTCTTT
V gene: TRBV6-2/TRBV6-3
D gene: -
J gene: TRBJ1-1
clone size: -

CDR3 protein: CASSQDQVAGDEQFF
CDR3 DNA: TGTGCCAGCAGCCAAGATCAGGTAGCGGGAGATGAGCAGTTCTTC
V gene: TRBV3-1/TRBV3-2
D gene: TRBD2
J gene: TRBJ2-1
clone size: -

CDR3 protein: CASSLKGAGTEAFF
CDR3 DNA: TGTGCCAGCAGCTTAAAGGGGGCTGGGACTGAAGCTTTCTTT
V gene: TRBV7-9
D gene: TRBD1
J gene: TRBJ1-1
clone size: -

CDR3 protein: CASKEDGSYEQYF
CDR3 DNA: TGTGCCAGTAAGGAGGACGGCTCCTACGAGCAGTACTTC
V gene: TRBV19
D gene: -
J gene: TRBJ2-7
clone size: few

CDR3 protein: CASSPQGEIGWGTQYF
CDR3 DNA: TGTGCCAGCAGTCCACAGGGGGAGATCGGGTGGGGTACGCAGTATTTT
V gene: TRBV27
D gene: TRBD1
J gene: TRBJ2-3
clone size: -

CDR3 protein: CASSRQGPKGTEAFF
CDR3 DNA: TGTGCCAGCAGCCGACAGGGCCCTAAAGGTACTGAAGCTTTCTTT
V gene: TRBV27
D gene: TRBD1
J gene: TRBJ1-1
clone size: -

CDR3 protein: CASSLNGREETQYF
CDR3 DNA: TGCGCCAGCAGCTTGAACGGGAGAGAAGAGACCCAGTACTTC
V gene: TRBV5-1
D gene: -
J gene: TRBJ2-5
clone size: -

CDR3 protein: CASSPGLAGLTDTQYF
CDR3 DNA: TGTGCTAGCAGCCCCGGACTAGCGGGGCTCACAGATACGCAGTATTTT
V gene: TRBV7-7
D gene: TRBD2
J gene: TRBJ2-3
clone size: -

CDR3 protein: CASSLVGPSARQYF
CDR3 DNA: TGTGCCAGCAGCTTAGTAGGCCCAAGCGCACGGCAGTACTTC
V gene: TRBV11-2
D gene: -
J gene: TRBJ2-7
clone size: -

CDR3 protein: CASSLTSTGAKNIQYF
CDR3 DNA: TGTGCCAGCAGCTTAACCTCGACAGGGGCCAAAAACATTCAGTACTTC
V gene: TRBV7-2
D gene: TRBD1
J gene: TRBJ2-4
clone size: -

CDR3 protein: CASSLDQLAGVNEQFF
CDR3 DNA: TGTGCCAGCAGCTTAGATCAACTAGCGGGAGTCAACGAGCAGTTCTTC
V gene: TRBV11-3
D gene: TRBD2
J gene: TRBJ2-1
clone size: -

CDR3 protein: CASRSQGAGGSPLHF
CDR3 DNA: TGTGCCAGCAGATCTCAGGGGGCTGGAGGGTCACCCCTCCACTTT
V gene: TRBV6-5
D gene: TRBD1
J gene: TRBJ1-6
clone size: -

CDR3 protein: CASSEMLGGRNQPQHF
CDR3 DNA: TGTGCCAGCAGTGAAATGCTTGGCGGCAGAAATCAGCCCCAGCATTTT
V gene: TRBV6-1
D gene: -
J gene: TRBJ1-5
clone size: -

CDR3 protein: CASSLVPGAAYEQYF
CDR3 DNA: TGTGCCAGCAGCTTGGTCCCAGGTGCTGCCTACGAGCAGTACTTC
V gene: TRBV5-6
D gene: -
J gene: TRBJ2-7
clone size: -

CDR3 protein: CASSLYDGDSLNPYEQYF
CDR3 DNA: TGTGCCAGCAGTTTATACGACGGGGACAGCCTAAACCCCTACGAGCAGTACTTC
V gene: TRBV28
D gene: TRBD1
J gene: TRBJ2-7
clone size: -

CDR3 protein: CASSLSLSTEAFF
CDR3 DNA: TGTGCCAGCAGTTTATCTCTGAGCACTGAAGCTTTCTTT
V gene: TRBV12-3/TRBV12-4
D gene: -
J gene: TRBJ1-1
clone size: -

CDR3 protein: CASSMGHGELFF
CDR3 DNA: TGTGCCAGCAGCATGGGGCACGGGGAGCTGTTTTTT
V gene: TRBV12-3/TRBV12-4
D gene: -
J gene: TRBJ2-2
clone size: -

CDR3 protein: CASSGGVLEKLFF
CDR3 DNA: TGTGCCAGCAGTGGGGGGGTCCTTGAAAAACTGTTTTTT
V gene: TRBV2
D gene: -
J gene: TRBJ1-4
clone size: few

CDR3 protein: CASSVEAGSYEQYF
CDR3 DNA: TGTGCCAGCAGCGTAGAAGCGGGCTCCTACGAGCAGTACTTC
V gene: TRBV9
D gene: -
J gene: TRBJ2-7
clone size: -

CDR3 protein: CASSISGGNSYEQYF
CDR3 DNA: TGTGCCAGTAGTATATCTGGCGGGAACTCCTACGAGCAGTACTTC
V gene: TRBV19
D gene: -
J gene: TRBJ2-7
clone size: -

CDR3 protein: CASSLLAGGYNEQFF
CDR3 DNA: TGTGCCAGCAGCTTACTAGCGGGAGGTTACAATGAGCAGTTCTTC
V gene: TRBV11-3
D gene: TRBD2
J gene: TRBJ2-1
clone size: -

CDR3 protein: CASSLQAGGIDTQYF
CDR3 DNA: TGTGCCAGCAGCTTACAAGCGGGAGGGATAGATACGCAGTATTTT
V gene: TRBV7-2
D gene: TRBD2
J gene: TRBJ2-3
clone size: -

CDR3 protein: CASSNQDSYYEQYF
CDR3 DNA: TGTGCCAGCAGCAATCAGGACAGTTACTACGAGCAGTACTTC
V gene: TRBV21-1
D gene: -
J gene: TRBJ2-7
clone size: -

CDR3 protein: CASSFFPTGGRETQYF
CDR3 DNA: TGTGCCAGCAGTTTTTTCCCGACAGGGGGCCGAGAGACCCAGTACTTC
V gene: TRBV27
D gene: TRBD1
J gene: TRBJ2-5
clone size: -

CDR3 protein: CASSPLGGQRPGELFF
CDR3 DNA: TGTGCCAGCAGCCCCCTAGGCGGGCAGCGTCCCGGGGAGCTGTTTTTT
V gene: TRBV6-4
D gene: -
J gene: TRBJ2-2
clone size: -

CDR3 protein: CASSHRDRDEQYF
CDR3 DNA: TGTGCCAGCAGCCACCGGGACAGGGACGAGCAGTACTTC
V gene: TRBV7-8
D gene: TRBD1
J gene: TRBJ2-7
clone size: few

CDR3 protein: CASSQASYEQYF
CDR3 DNA: TGTGCCAGCAGCCAGGCCTCCTACGAGCAGTACTTC
V gene: TRBV3-1/TRBV3-2
D gene: -
J gene: TRBJ2-7
clone size: -

CDR3 protein: CASSAPSINQPQHF
CDR3 DNA: TGTGCCAGTAGTGCCCCATCTATCAATCAGCCCCAGCATTTT
V gene: TRBV19
D gene: -
J gene: TRBJ1-5
clone size: -

CDR3 protein: CAISPITGVVQYF
CDR3 DNA: TGTGCCATCAGCCCCATTACGGGGGTAGTCCAGTACTTC
V gene: TRBV10-3
D gene: -
J gene: TRBJ2-5
clone size: -

CDR3 protein: CASSLPGTGDEKLFF
CDR3 DNA: TGTGCCAGCAGTCTTCCCGGGACAGGGGATGAAAAACTGTTTTTT
V gene: TRBV28
D gene: TRBD1
J gene: TRBJ1-4
clone size: -

CDR3 protein: CAWSVRGINYGYTF
CDR3 DNA: TGTGCCTGGAGTGTACGCGGAATTAACTATGGCTACACCTTC
V gene: TRBV30
D gene: -
J gene: TRBJ1-2
clone size: once

CDR3 protein: CSVGLGDYNSPLHF
CDR3 DNA: TGCAGCGTGGGCCTCGGTGACTATAATTCACCCCTCCACTTT
V gene: TRBV29-1
D gene: -
J gene: TRBJ1-6
clone size: -

CDR3 protein: CASSLGRAGRPNQETQYF
CDR3 DNA: TGTGCCAGCAGCTTAGGGCGTGCCGGGAGGCCCAACCAAGAGACCCAGTACTTC
V gene: TRBV7-9
D gene: TRBD2
J gene: TRBJ2-5
clone size: -

CDR3 protein: CASSFRLAGSYEQYF
CDR3 DNA: TGTGCCAGCAGTTTCCGGCTAGCGGGTTCCTACGAGCAGTACTTC
V gene: TRBV27
D gene: TRBD2
J gene: TRBJ2-7
clone size: -

CDR3 protein: CASSYGTSGDTGKNIQYF
CDR3 DNA: TGTGCCAGCAGTTATGGGACTAGCGGAGACACTGGTAAAAACATTCAGTACTTC
V gene: TRBV27
D gene: TRBD2
J gene: TRBJ2-4
clone size: -

CDR3 protein: CASSEDSGRAFSQYF
CDR3 DNA: TGTGCCAGCAGTGAAGATAGCGGGAGGGCCTTCTCGCAGTATTTT
V gene: TRBV28
D gene: TRBD2
J gene: TRBJ2-3
clone size: -

CDR3 protein: CASSLGAGQGAETQYF
CDR3 DNA: TGCGCCAGCAGCTTGGGAGCGGGACAGGGGGCCGAGACCCAGTACTTC
V gene: TRBV5-1
D gene: TRBD1
J gene: TRBJ2-5
clone size: -

CDR3 protein: CASSGQGTYEQYF
CDR3 DNA: TGTGCCAGCAGCGGACAGGGAACGTACGAGCAGTACTTC
V gene: TRBV7-8
D gene: TRBD1
J gene: TRBJ2-7
clone size: -

CDR3 protein: CSVYITGELFF
CDR3 DNA: TGCAGCGTTTATATCACCGGGGAGCTGTTTTTT
V gene: TRBV29-1
D gene: -
J gene: TRBJ2-2
clone size: -

CDR3 protein: CASSRGGETQYF
CDR3 DNA: TGTGCCAGCAGTCGAGGGGGAGAGACCCAGTACTTC
V gene: TRBV3-1/TRBV3-2
D gene: -
J gene: TRBJ2-5
clone size: -

CDR3 protein: CASSRSGEANEQFF
CDR3 DNA: TGTGCCAGCAGCCGTTCGGGGGAGGCTAATGAGCAGTTCTTC
V gene: TRBV5-5
D gene: -
J gene: TRBJ2-1
clone size: -

CDR3 protein: CASSRRQGRGYTF
CDR3 DNA: TGTGCCAGCAGCCGAAGACAGGGTCGTGGCTACACCTTC
V gene: TRBV3-1/TRBV3-2
D gene: TRBD1
J gene: TRBJ1-2
clone size: -

CDR3 protein: CASSLRQGSNYEQYF
CDR3 DNA: TGTGCCAGCAGCTTACGACAGGGGAGTAACTACGAGCAGTACTTC
V gene: TRBV11-1
D gene: TRBD1
J gene: TRBJ2-7
clone size: once

CDR3 protein: CASTLTGIAGNTIYF
CDR3 DNA: TGCGCCAGCACCCTGACAGGGATCGCTGGAAACACCATATATTTT
V gene: TRBV5-1
D gene: TRBD1
J gene: TRBJ1-3
clone size: -

CDR3 protein: CASSRGLPSGRYF
CDR3 DNA: TGTGCCAGCAGCCGCGGACTGCCAAGCGGTCGGTACTTC
V gene: TRBV7-2
D gene: -
J gene: TRBJ2-7
clone size: -

CDR3 protein: CASSSLDRVQETQYF
CDR3 DNA: TGTGCCAGCAGCTCATTGGACAGGGTCCAAGAGACCCAGTACTTC
V gene: TRBV5-6
D gene: TRBD1
J gene: TRBJ2-5
clone size: -

CDR3 protein: CASSTGQGAAGNIQYF
CDR3 DNA: TGTGCCAGTAGTACAGGACAGGGGGCAGCGGGAAACATTCAGTACTTC
V gene: TRBV19
D gene: TRBD1
J gene: TRBJ2-4
clone size: -

CDR3 protein: CASSVGQGLDQPQHF
CDR3 DNA: TGTGCCAGCAGCGTAGGACAGGGGCTAGATCAGCCCCAGCATTTT
V gene: TRBV9
D gene: TRBD1
J gene: TRBJ1-5
clone size: -

CDR3 protein: CASSSRLAGFTGELFF
CDR3 DNA: TGTGCCAGCTCTTCCCGACTAGCGGGGTTCACCGGGGAGCTGTTTTTT
V gene: TRBV18
D gene: TRBD2
J gene: TRBJ2-2
clone size: -

CDR3 protein: CASSLATGSNEQFF
CDR3 DNA: TGCGCCAGCAGCTTGGCTACAGGGTCCAATGAGCAGTTCTTC
V gene: TRBV5-1
D gene: -
J gene: TRBJ2-1
clone size: many

CDR3 protein: CASSGGGRLSYEQYF
CDR3 DNA: TGTGCCAGTAGTGGGGGGGGGCGACTCTCCTACGAGCAGTACTTC
V gene: TRBV19
D gene: -
J gene: TRBJ2-7
clone size: -